Below, 14 T cell receptor beta chains from the same sample are listed, as sequenced in a study of T cell responses to AZD1222 COVID-19 vaccine. Sequencing was performed with immunoSEQ multiplex PCR; in TCRdb, only in-frame clones are kept and a portion is missing. The sample lists some 80,000 clones, about nine tenths occurring once. The sequencing here drew on peripheral blood, taken 28 days after the second AZD1222 dose. All receptors come from an adult who received the AZD1222 COVID-19 vaccine.

CDR3 residues: CASSLGTGNTEAFF. In DNA, the CDR3 is TGTGCCAGCAGCTTAGGGACGGGAAACACTGAAGCTTTCTTT. The rearrangement uses TRBV11-3 and TRBJ1-1, with D unresolved. From germline, CDR1 is SGHNT and CDR2 YENEEA. This CDR3 comprises 14 residues. V was trimmed by 1 base and J by 2 bases, leaving 8 bases between them.

This clone was observed once. This chain links TRBV5-8 with TRBJ2-3, with a weak D call TRBD2 (6 bases). There are 15 residues in the CDR3. Germline V gene lookup returns CDR1 SGHTS and CDR2 YDEGEE. V was trimmed by 4 bases and J by 2 bases, leaving 14 bases between them. This chain's CDR3 is CASSPRDSSTDTQYF. CDR3 in DNA: TGTGCCAGCAGCCCCCGGGACTCCTCCACAGATACGCAGTATTTT.

The chain couples TRBV2 to TRBJ2-6; 9 nucleotides align to TRBD1. The length of the CDR3 is 16 residues. With V trimmed by 8 bases and J by 0 bases, 5 bases remained unmatched. Germline assignment: CDR1 SNHLY and CDR2 FYNNEI. The CDR3 nucleotides are TGTGCCAGCCTACAGGGGGCGGGCTCTGGGGCCAACGTCCTGACTTTC. Its protein product is CASLQGAGSGANVLTF.

The chain carries TRBV7-8 and TRBJ1-3; possibly TRBD1 for D (6 bases). Germline values: CDR1 SGHVS, CDR2 FQNEAQ. There are 16 residues in the CDR3. Trimming shortened V by 5 bases and J by 2 bases, and 16 bases separated the two germline ends. The CDR3 region is CASSPRIPGAGNTIYF. The CDR3 nucleotides are TGTGCCAGCAGCCCCCGGATCCCAGGGGCTGGAAACACCATATATTTT.

This sequence joins TRBV7-2 and TRBJ1-2; D not certain. Per the germline V gene, CDR1 is SGHTA and CDR2 is FQGNSA. The CDR3 has 13 residues. Trimming shortened V by 3 bases and J by 4 bases, and 9 bases separated the two germline ends. The DNA for the CDR3 is TGTGCCAGCAGCTTTGGCCCTGCCTATGGCTACACCTTC. Amino acids: CASSFGPAYGYTF.

This chain joins TRBV11-3 and TRBJ1-6, with 12 bases aligning to TRBD1. The germline gives CDR1 SGHNT, CDR2 YENEEA. After removal of 1 base from V and 8 bases from J, the junction contained 3 bases not matched to a gene. This CDR3 spans 16 amino acids. This CDR3 reads CASSLAGTGGDSPLHF. The CDR3 DNA is TGTGCCAGCAGCTTAGCGGGGACAGGGGGCGATTCACCCCTCCACTTT. Using reference TRBV11-3 and TRBJ1-6 for the parts outside the CDR3, the full variable domain is EAGVVQSPRYKIIEKKQPVAFWCNPISGHNTLYWYLQNLGQGPELLIRYENEEAVDDSQLPKDRFSAERLKGVDSTLKIQPAELGDSAVYLCASSLAGTGGDSPLHFGNGTRLTVT.

The chain is built from TRBV12-3 or TRBV12-4 and TRBJ1-1; no reliable D call. The CDR3 is 13 amino acids. V dropped 5 bases and J dropped 4 bases, with 11 bases sitting between them. CDR3 residues: CASSLQVGTEAFF. CDR3 in DNA: TGTGCCAGCAGTCTGCAGGTTGGCACTGAAGCTTTCTTT.

This clone has more than one count but fewer than ten. The rearrangement links TRBV19 to TRBJ2-2; D perhaps matches TRBD1 (6 bases). This CDR3 spans 14 amino acids. CDR1 is LNHDA, CDR2 SQIVND, per germline (reference sequence). V was shortened by 5 bases and J by 0 bases, with 7 bases between the two germline ends. The CDR3 is CASSGQTNTGELFF. CDR3 nucleotide sequence: TGTGCCAGTAGTGGACAGACGAACACCGGGGAGCTGTTTTTT. Supplemented by reference TRBV19 and TRBJ2-2, the full variable domain reads DGGITQSPKYLFRKEGQNVTLSCEQNLNHDAMYWYRQDPGQGLRLIYYSQIVNDFQKGDIAEGYSVSREKKESFPLTVTSAQKNPTAFYLCASSGQTNTGELFFGEGSRLTVL.

Worth noting for this clone: Mismatch with germline at one junction end may stem from a read error. The chain uses TRBV5-1 and TRBJ1-1; TRBD1 aligns across 8 bases. Germline V gene lookup returns CDR1 SGHRS and CDR2 YFSETQ. There are 15 residues in the CDR3. The CDR3 spells CASSIAGQVNTEAFF. Written as DNA, the CDR3 is TGCGCCAGCAGCATAGCGGGACAGGTGAATACTGAAGCTTTCTTT.

This chain uses TRBV7-9 with TRBJ1-1; D gene uncertain. This CDR3 comprises 14 residues. Germline-derived CDR1 and CDR2 are SEHNR and FQNEAQ (reference sequence). The ends were cut back, 4 bases at V and 5 bases at J, with 14 bases in the middle. CDR3 loop: CASSSFGLGTEAFF. CDR3 sequence (DNA): TGTGCCAGCAGCTCTTTCGGGTTGGGGACTGAAGCTTTCTTT.

The chain joins TRBV14 to TRBJ2-3; possible D gene TRBD2, 5 bases. The germline V gene has CDR1 SGHDN and CDR2 FVKESK. This CDR3 spans 14 amino acids. Trimming stripped 4 bases from V and 0 bases from J, with 8 bases between. As DNA, the CDR3 is TGTGCCAGCAGCCCGGGATTTAGCACAGATACGCAGTATTTT. Translated: CASSPGFSTDTQYF.

In this sample, this clone turned up once. The rearrangement uses TRBV24-1 and TRBJ2-1; possibly TRBD1 for D (5 bases). Trimming pared 3 bases from V and 0 bases from J, leaving 14 bases between. Germline V lookup: CDR1 KGHDR, CDR2 SFDVKD. This CDR3 comprises 17 residues. The CDR3 DNA follows: TGTGCCACCAGTGATGCAACAGGCGCCAGCTCCTACAATGAGCAGTTCTTC. Translated, it gives CATSDATGASSYNEQFF.

This clone was observed once. The chain is built from TRBV19 and TRBJ2-1; possibly TRBD2 for D (5 bases). Germline V gene sequence: CDR1 LNHDA, CDR2 SQIVND (reference sequence). Trimming removed 5 bases at V and 0 bases at J, with 14 bases between. The CDR3 is 16 residues long. CDR3 region: CASSPRRGSSYNEQFF. CDR3 sequence (DNA): TGTGCCAGTAGTCCCCGGAGAGGGAGCTCCTACAATGAGCAGTTCTTC.

The V call is TRBV2, the J call TRBJ1-1, with 8 nucleotides matching TRBD1. The CDR3 consists of 13 residues. The junction had 6 bases not matched to a gene; V was cut back by 9 bases and J by 3 bases. The V gene's germline CDR1 is SNHLY and CDR2 FYNNEI. CDR3 sequence (DNA): TGTGCCAGAGCCACAGGGGGTTACACTGAAGCTTTCTTT. Translating gives CARATGGYTEAFF.